This entry is about one TCR beta chain. These data belong to a study of Ad26.COV2.S vaccination and SARS-CoV-2 variants. This sample's treatment: some 20 received Ad26.COV2.S at low or high dose, single or two shots; about five received placebo; per-sample allocation not given. On day 63 after the first injection, vaccine and placebo recipients gave samples. Measured with immunoSEQ multiplex PCR; TCRdb has only the in-frame clones, and not every one. The sample has approximately 410,000 clones; around nine tenths are singletons. Germline V gene data show CDR1 as ENHRY and CDR2 as SYGVKD. V lost 4 bases, J lost 0 bases, and 10 bases lay in between. This CDR3 comprises 16 residues.

This rearrangement joins TRBV10-3 to TRBJ1-6; a weak D match, TRBD1 (5 bases). The input for sequencing was peripheral blood, taken in a trial of Ad26.COV2.S vaccine versus placebo. The TCR was taken from a person between 18 and 65 years old who received the Ad26.COV2.S COVID-19 vaccine or a placebo. The CDR3 sequence is CAISGGESSYNSPLHF. CDR3 nucleotides: TGTGCCATCAGTGGGGGCGAGAGCTCCTATAATTCACCCCTCCACTTT.